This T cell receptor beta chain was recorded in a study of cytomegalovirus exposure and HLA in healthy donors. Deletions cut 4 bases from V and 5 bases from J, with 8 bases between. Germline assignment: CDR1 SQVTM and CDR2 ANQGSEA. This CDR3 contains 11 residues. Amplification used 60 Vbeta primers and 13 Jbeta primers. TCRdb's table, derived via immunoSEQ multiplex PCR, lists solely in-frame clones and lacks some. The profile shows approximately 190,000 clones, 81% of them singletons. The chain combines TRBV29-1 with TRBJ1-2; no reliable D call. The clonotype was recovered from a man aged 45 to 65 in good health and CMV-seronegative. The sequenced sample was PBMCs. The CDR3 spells CSVVSGYGYTF. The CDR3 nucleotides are TGCAGCGTTGTTTCCGGGTATGGCTACACCTTC.